This entry lists 32 T cell receptor beta chains sequenced from one sample in a study of identical twins. In TCRdb, the 5' RACE reads were re-called with MiXCR into one record per CDR3 protein. The sample shows hundreds of thousands of distinct CDR3 sequences, about 8.9% of them seen only once. This sample also appeared in a second study, on yellow fever vaccine responses in identical twins.

Sequencing used memory (CD45RO+) T cells sorted from blood. These receptors were taken from a woman between 18 and 30 years old in good health.

This clonotype was observed a handful of times. V is TRBV16 and J is TRBJ1-2; D call uncertain. Between the trimmed V and J ends, which lost 0 bases and 7 bases, there was a span of 12 bases. CDR3 size: 14 residues. In germline, CDR1 is KGHSY, CDR2 FQNENV. In DNA form, the CDR3 reads TGTGCCAGCAGCCAATCCCCGACTTTGGGTGGCTACACCTTC. It codes for CASSQSPTLGGYTF.

This clonotype was seen ten or more times. This chain connects TRBV2 to TRBJ2-4, with D tentatively TRBD1 (6 bases). This CDR3 comprises 13 residues. From germline, CDR1 is SNHLY and CDR2 FYNNEI. The V end lost 7 bases, the J end lost 4 bases, and 11 bases lay between the germline ends. This CDR3 is CASTSDSKNIQYF. CDR3 DNA: TGTGCCAGCACTTCGGACAGTAAAAACATTCAGTACTTC.

This clonotype occurred many times. CDR3 DNA sequence: TGTGCCAGCACACGGGGGGAGACCCAGTACTTC. The encoded protein is CASTRGETQYF. The rearrangement uses TRBV2 and TRBJ2-5, with D possibly matching TRBD2 (6 bases). Germline V lookup: CDR1 SNHLY, CDR2 FYNNEI. The CDR3 has 11 amino acids. V was trimmed by 7 bases and J by 5 bases, leaving 8 bases between them.

This clonotype has only a few counts. CDR3: CASSELKDQPQHF. The CDR3 nucleotides read TGTGCCAGCAGTGAACTCAAGGATCAGCCCCAGCATTTT. The chain is built from TRBV2 and TRBJ1-5; D remains ambiguous. CDR1 is SNHLY, CDR2 FYNNEI, per germline. The V gene lost 2 bases and the J gene lost 5 bases, with 7 bases spanning the gap. The CDR3 is 13 residues long.

This clonotype was counted between two and nine times. Possible read error: a much larger clone is one base away. The rearrangement uses TRBV2 and TRBJ2-7, with D uncertain. The CDR3 totals 14 residues. CDR1 and CDR2 (germline): SNHLY, FYNNEI. CDR3 bases: TGTGCCAGCAGTGAAATGGTCTCTTCAGGCGAGCAGCACTTC. It is translated as CASSEMVSSGEQHF.

This chain connects TRBV9 to TRBJ2-5; the match to TRBD2 covers 7 bases. The germline V gene has CDR1 SGDLS and CDR2 YYNGEE. The ends lost 2 bases at V and 5 bases at J; junction bases unmatched: 12. CDR3 length: 16 amino acids. CDR3 nucleotides: TGTGCCAGCAGCGTGGGGATTAGCGGGCGTCCCGAGACCCAGTACTTC. The encoded protein is CASSVGISGRPETQYF.

This clonotype was counted at least ten times. The V call is TRBV7-3, the J call TRBJ2-2, with TRBD1 identical over 7 bases. CDR1 and CDR2 from the germline V gene are SGHTA and FQGTGA. The trim removed 6 bases at V and 2 bases at J, leaving 3 bases unmatched. The CDR3 loop spans 14 amino acids. The CDR3 coding sequence is TGTGCCAGCAGGGGACAGAGAAACACCGGGGAGCTGTTTTTT. Protein product: CASRGQRNTGELFF. Complete variable domain (other parts from reference TRBV7-3 and TRBJ2-2): GAGVSQTPSNKVTEKGKYVELRCDPISGHTALYWYRQSLGQGPEFLIYFQGTGAADDSGLPNDRFFAVRPEGSVSTLKIQRTERGDSAVYLCASRGQRNTGELFFGEGSRLTVL.

This clonotype was counted between two and nine times. V gene TRBV5-6 combines with J gene TRBJ2-1; 8 bases align to TRBD1. The CDR3 contains 15 residues. V lost 0 bases, J lost 2 bases, and 1 base stayed unmatched. Germline V gives CDR1 SGHDT, CDR2 YYEEEE. CDR3 loop: CASSLEQGAYNEQFF. Written as DNA, the CDR3 is TGTGCCAGCAGCTTGGAACAGGGGGCCTACAATGAGCAGTTCTTC.

This clonotype was found many times. This chain joins TRBV5-1 and TRBJ2-1, with 15 bases fitting TRBD2. CDR1 and CDR2 (germline): SGHRS, YFSETQ. Trimming at V came to 0 bases and at J to 2 bases, leaving 9 bases not matched to a gene. The CDR3 loop spans 20 amino acids. CDR3 sequence: CASSLDGLAGGQWAYNEQFF. The DNA for the CDR3 is TGCGCCAGCAGCTTGGACGGACTAGCGGGGGGGCAGTGGGCCTACAATGAGCAGTTCTTC.

The rearrangement joins TRBV15 to TRBJ1-3; no clear D gene. CDR3 size: 14 residues. Germline V CDR1 and CDR2: LNHNV, YYDKDF (reference sequence). V lost 9 bases to trimming and J lost 1 base, with 13 bases between them. The CDR3 is CATSLQKSGNTIYF. CDR3 coding DNA: TGTGCCACGTCCCTACAGAAATCTGGAAACACCATATATTTT.

This sequence joins TRBV7-8 and TRBJ2-5; 11 bases map to TRBD2. Germline V gene sequence: CDR1 SGHVS, CDR2 FQNEAQ. CDR3 length: 16 residues. Germline trimming cut 5 bases from V and 0 bases from J; bases unmatched to any gene: 5. The CDR3 sequence: CASSQLAGAYQETQYF. In nucleotides, the CDR3 is TGTGCCAGCAGCCAACTAGCGGGGGCGTACCAAGAGACCCAGTACTTC.

This clonotype has only a few counts. The chain combines TRBV18 with TRBJ2-2; no reliable D call. Germline CDR1 is KGHSH and CDR2 is LQKENI. The CDR3 loop spans 17 amino acids. Trimming took off 6 bases at V and 2 bases at J, with 19 bases between the two ends. The CDR3 nucleotides are TGTGCCAGCTCCCCGCGAGGTGGCCAGCGTAACACCGGGGAGCTGTTTTTT. Protein product: CASSPRGGQRNTGELFF.

This clonotype was found a few times. The J gene is TRBJ1-5, the V gene TRBV9, with D unclear. Germline-derived CDR1 and CDR2 are SGDLS and YYNGEE. CDR3 size: 15 residues. Trimming left V 4 bases short and J 2 bases short, with 13 bases between. The CDR3: CASSTGPGGNQPQHF. Here the CDR3 DNA reads TGTGCCAGCAGCACCGGACCCGGGGGCAATCAGCCCCAGCATTTT.

This clonotype has at least ten counts. The chain has TRBV5-1 and TRBJ1-1, with 7 bases that match TRBD1. CDR3 length equals 15 residues. The junction had 5 bases not matched to a gene; V was cut back by 3 bases and J by 0 bases. Per germline, CDR1 SGHRS and CDR2 YFSETQ. The CDR3 protein is CASSSLTGMNTEAFF. Here the CDR3 DNA reads TGCGCCAGCAGCTCCCTGACAGGGATGAACACTGAAGCTTTCTTT.

This clonotype was counted ten times or more. The chain recombines TRBV12-3 or TRBV12-4 with TRBJ1-5, with D unresolved. Trimming took 6 bases from V and 1 from J, leaving 13 bases between them. The CDR3 runs 15 residues. CDR3 sequence (DNA): TGTGCCAGCAGCCCAGCCGGGAGGAGCAATCAGCCCCAGCATTTT. Protein: CASSPAGRSNQPQHF.

This clonotype was counted many times. This chain connects TRBV28 to TRBJ2-3; perhaps TRBD2 as D (5 bases). The CDR3 consists of 15 residues. Trimming shortened V by 7 bases and J by 2 bases, and 16 bases separated the two germline ends. In germline, CDR1 is MDHEN, CDR2 SYDVKM. The CDR3 protein is CASNGREMHTDTQYF. The CDR3 region has the DNA TGTGCCAGCAACGGTAGGGAGATGCACACAGATACGCAGTATTTT.

The V call is TRBV15, the J call TRBJ2-3, with 8 bases lining up with TRBD2. Per germline, CDR1 LNHNV and CDR2 YYDKDF (reference sequence). This CDR3 has 15 residues. V shed 4 bases, J shed 6 bases, and the junction held 9 bases outside the gene matches. The CDR3 loop is CATSKGRTSSDTQYF. DNA for the CDR3: TGTGCCACCAGCAAAGGGAGGACTAGCAGTGATACGCAGTATTTT. Drawing the rest from reference TRBV15 and TRBJ2-3, the complete variable domain is DAMVIQNPRYQVTQFGKPVTLSCSQTLNHNVMYWYQQKSSQAPKLLFHYYDKDFNNEADTPDNFQSRRPNTSFCFLDIRSPGLGDTAMYLCATSKGRTSSDTQYFGPGTRLTVL.

Points on this clonotype: One base away lies a much larger clone, so this may be a sequencing read error. The rearrangement links TRBV25-1 to TRBJ2-7; either TRBD1 or TRBD2 may supply D (5 bases each). Germline-derived CDR1 and CDR2 are MGHDK and SYGVNS. V gave up 1 base and J gave up 3 bases, with 13 bases separating them. This CDR3 is built from 15 residues. DNA for the CDR3: TGTGCCAGCAGTGAATCCCGGGACGGTTTCTACGAGCAGTACTTC. It translates to CASSESRDGFYEQYF.

This clonotype came up many times. V gene TRBV4-1 combines with J gene TRBJ1-6; no reliable D call. V was pared by 5 bases and J by 0 bases, with 8 bases between. The CDR3 spans 15 residues. Germline V gene sequence: CDR1 MGHRA, CDR2 YSYEKL. CDR3 in DNA: TGCGCCAGCAGCGTCCGGACCTCCTATAATTCACCCCTCCACTTT. Protein: CASSVRTSYNSPLHF.

This clonotype occurred a few times. The chain links TRBV28 to TRBJ1-1; D not certain. The V gene lost 7 bases and the J gene lost 1 base, with 19 bases spanning the gap. Germline V lookup: CDR1 MDHEN, CDR2 SYDVKM. The CDR3 has 16 residues. DNA of the CDR3: TGTGCCAGCACTCTTGAAGCTTGGACGGGGAACACTGAAGCTTTCTTT. Its translation is CASTLEAWTGNTEAFF.

This clonotype was detected only a few times. The V gene is TRBV3-1, the J gene TRBJ1-6, with 9 positions matching TRBD1. This CDR3 has 15 residues. With V trimmed by 2 bases and J by 8 bases, 4 bases remained unmatched. Germline V gene data show CDR1 as LGHDT and CDR2 as YNNKEL (reference sequence). CDR3 residues: CASSQLQGAYSPLHF. CDR3 DNA: TGTGCCAGCAGCCAACTACAGGGGGCCTATTCACCCCTCCACTTT.

In its sample, this clonotype was seen a few times. The CDR3 bases are TGTGCCAGCAGCCCACGACAGGGATTCCTAAACTCTGGGGCCAACGTCCTGACTTTC. Amino acids: CASSPRQGFLNSGANVLTF. The V and J genes are TRBV4-2 and TRBJ2-6, with 7 bases matching TRBD1. The CDR3 has 19 amino acids. Trimming at V came to 4 bases and at J to 0 bases, leaving 12 bases not matched to a gene. Germline V lookup: CDR1 LGHNA, CDR2 YNFKEQ.

This chain connects TRBV5-1 to TRBJ2-5; 9 bases agree with TRBD1. The trim removed 5 bases at V and 5 bases at J, leaving 4 bases unmatched. The CDR3 is 13 residues long. The germline V gene encodes CDR1 SGHRS and CDR2 YFSETQ. As DNA, the CDR3 is TGCGCCAGCAGTCAAGACAGGGGGGAGACCCAGTACTTC. Protein product: CASSQDRGETQYF.

The chain is built from TRBV6-1 and TRBJ1-2, with 8 bases matching TRBD1. This CDR3 comprises 13 residues. Looked up from germline, CDR1 is MNHNS and CDR2 is SASEGT. Unmatched junction bases numbered 6, after V lost 8 bases and J lost 4 bases. The CDR3 spells CASQGARGYGYTF. The CDR3 DNA follows: TGTGCCAGCCAGGGGGCACGAGGCTATGGCTACACCTTC.

This chain joins TRBV5-1 and TRBJ2-3; 9 nucleotides match TRBD2. The germline gives CDR1 SGHRS, CDR2 YFSETQ. The V gene end was trimmed by 3 bases and the J gene end by 1 base; junction bases not matched to a gene: 18. This CDR3 is built from 20 residues. This chain's CDR3 is CASSYSGLAKLNRGTDTQYF. CDR3 DNA sequence: TGCGCCAGCAGCTACTCGGGACTAGCCAAACTAAACCGGGGCACAGATACGCAGTATTTT. Supplemented by reference TRBV5-1 and TRBJ2-3, the full variable domain reads KAGVTQTPRYLIKTRGQQVTLSCSPISGHRSVSWYQQTPGQGLQFLFEYFSETQRNKGNFPGRFSGRQFSNSRSEMNVSTLELGDSALYLCASSYSGLAKLNRGTDTQYFGPGTRLTVL.

This clonotype was found many times. The V gene is TRBV7-9, the J gene TRBJ2-1, with 12 positions matching TRBD2. The CDR3 runs to 16 residues. Germline V gene lookup returns CDR1 SEHNR and CDR2 FQNEAQ (reference sequence). V was clipped by 6 bases and J by 1 base; unmatched bases: 4. CDR3 loop: CASRLAGGPSYNEQFF. The CDR3 DNA sequence: TGTGCCAGCAGGCTAGCGGGGGGGCCTTCCTACAATGAGCAGTTCTTC.

The chain combines TRBV29-1 with TRBJ1-1, with D maybe TRBD1 (6 bases). V lost 6 bases, J lost 10 bases, and 18 bases lay in between. From germline, CDR1 is SQVTM and CDR2 ANQGSEA. This CDR3 is built from 12 residues. CDR3 DNA sequence: TGCAGCGTCCACAGGGAGGGAGGTTCAGCTTTCTTT. Encoded protein: CSVHREGGSAFF.

This clonotype was counted at least ten times. The chain links TRBV5-1 to TRBJ2-5; D unresolved. Looked up from germline, CDR1 is SGHRS and CDR2 is YFSETQ. V shed 6 bases and J shed 5 bases, with 14 bases lying between them. The CDR3 has 13 amino acids. DNA for the CDR3: TGCGCCAGCACCTCAAGGACGAGGGAGACCCAGTACTTC. It yields the protein CASTSRTRETQYF.

A few counts support this clonotype. The rearrangement uses TRBV20-1 and TRBJ1-6; D gene unclear. Trimming cost V 4 bases and J 6 bases, with 10 bases left between them. The germline V gene encodes CDR1 DFQATT and CDR2 SNEGSKA (reference sequence). This CDR3 region has 13 residues. CDR3 coding DNA: TGCAGTGCTACCCCGGACCTTAATTCACCCCTCCACTTT. It encodes CSATPDLNSPLHF.

This clonotype was detected a few times. CDR3 sequence (DNA): TGTGCCAGCAGAAACTACGAGCAGTACTTC. Protein product: CASRNYEQYF. J is TRBJ2-7 and V is TRBV6-1, with D uncertain. Germline V lookup: CDR1 MNHNS, CDR2 SASEGT. V was pared by 6 bases and J by 3 bases, with 3 bases between. The CDR3 spans 10 residues.

This clonotype was seen more than once but under ten times. V usage is TRBV20-1 and J usage is TRBJ2-7; D may correspond to TRBD1 or TRBD2 (5 bases each). The V and J ends lost 1 base and 6 bases respectively, with 10 bases between them. The CDR3 spans 12 residues. CDR1 is DFQATT, CDR2 SNEGSKA, per germline (reference sequence). CDR3: CSARGRGAEQYV. CDR3 sequence (DNA): TGCAGTGCTAGAGGCAGAGGGGCCGAGCAGTACGTC.

This clonotype showed up just a few times. V usage is TRBV10-3 and J usage is TRBJ2-5; 8 bases line up with TRBD2. Germline CDR1 reads ENHRY; CDR2 reads SYGVKD. V shed 4 bases and J 0 bases; nucleotides not matched to a gene: 7. This CDR3 has 16 residues. Here the CDR3 reads CAISVDSGINQETQYF. CDR3 nucleotide sequence: TGTGCCATCAGTGTTGATAGCGGGATAAACCAAGAGACCCAGTACTTC.